This T cell receptor (beta chain) was captured by sequencing in a study of beta chain features in type 1 diabetes. Sequenced material consisted of expressed TCRB transcripts (all of the isolated RNA was reverse transcribed). TCRdb keeps only in-frame clones here, not all; method: immunoSEQ multiplex PCR. Of fewer than 350,000 clones in the sample, around 20% were seen once. The CDR3 sequence is 14 residues long. Germline CDR1 and CDR2: PRHDT and FYEKMQ (reference sequence). Deletions cut 6 bases from V and 4 bases from J, with 16 bases between. Sorting with CD45RO/CCR7/CD25/CD127/CD95/CD27 yielded naive, central memory, regulatory and stem-like memory CD4+ cells.

The material sequenced was naive CD4+ T cells from blood. This chain links TRBV13 with TRBJ2-7; D possibly corresponds to TRBD2 (6 bases). The receptor was isolated from a woman aged 18-35 years in good health. The CDR3: CASSIRRGVYEQYF. In nucleotides, the CDR3 is TGTGCCAGCAGTATTAGGAGGGGCGTGTACGAGCAGTACTTC.